The rows below give T cell receptor beta chains drawn from one sample of a study of beta chain features in type 1 diabetes. The assay was immunoSEQ multiplex PCR, and TCRdb's table has in-frame clones only and misses some. The table has about 170,000 clones, approximately 7.9% seen once. Sequenced input: central memory CD4+ T cells from blood. Source of these receptors: a man aged 18 to 35 with type 1 diabetes. The CDR3 runs from the conserved cysteine through the conserved F or W. The D gene is left open where the match is weak. Rows give clone size only sometimes, using once, few, many, or a class for an expanded clone.

cdr3_length | clone_size | j_call | d_call | v_call | cdr3_aa | cdr3_nt
15 | few | TRBJ2-7 | TRBD2 | TRBV18 | CASSPAAGEGYEQYF | TGTGCCAGCTCACCGGCCGCCGGGGAGGGATACGAGCAGTACTTC
16 | few | TRBJ2-1 | TRBD2 | TRBV7-9 | CASSPPLAGGPNEQFF | TGTGCCAGCAGCCCACCACTAGCGGGAGGGCCCAATGAGCAGTTCTTC
13 | NA | TRBJ1-1 | TRBD1 | TRBV25-1 | CASSAQGGTEAFF | TGTGCCAGCAGTGCACAGGGGGGCACTGAAGCTTTCTTT
16 | NA | TRBJ2-7 | NA | TRBV7-6 | CASSLSQQVPSYEQYF | TGTGCCAGCAGCTTGTCCCAACAGGTCCCATCCTACGAGCAGTACTTC
15 | few | TRBJ2-7 | TRBD2 | TRBV6-5 | CASSWGLARTYEQYF | TGTGCCAGCAGTTGGGGACTAGCGCGAACCTACGAGCAGTACTTC
13 | few | TRBJ2-2 | TRBD2 | TRBV28 | CGTSGTNTGELFF | TGTGGGACTAGCGGGACAAACACCGGGGAGCTGTTTTTT
14 | NA | TRBJ2-7 | TRBD2 | TRBV28 | CASSAPGLTYEQYF | TGTGCCAGCAGTGCACCGGGACTAACCTACGAGCAGTACTTC
17 | few | TRBJ2-7 | NA | TRBV5-6 | CASSTVVQPTHRDEQYF | TGTGCCAGCAGCACCGTGGTACAGCCCACCCATAGAGACGAGCAGTACTTC
14 | NA | TRBJ2-5 | NA | TRBV28 | CARHKGRLQETQYF | TGTGCCCGCCATAAGGGGCGCCTCCAAGAGACCCAGTACTTC
20 | few | TRBJ2-2 | TRBD2 | TRBV28 | CASTPISGGSGRLDVGELFF | TGTGCCAGCACTCCAATAAGTGGAGGTAGCGGGCGCCTCGACGTCGGGGAGCTGTTTTTT
14 | few | TRBJ2-7 | TRBD2 | TRBV6-5 | CASSGGPLSYEQYF | TGTGCCAGTAGCGGGGGCCCCCTCTCCTACGAGCAGTACTTC
16 | NA | TRBJ2-3 | TRBD2 | TRBV7-6 | CASSSAGRGGWDTQYF | TGTGCCAGCAGCTCAGCAGGTCGGGGGGGCTGGGATACGCAGTATTTT
16 | NA | TRBJ2-4 | TRBD1 | TRBV10-3 | CAISEEQGAAKNIQYF | TGTGCCATCAGTGAGGAACAGGGGGCAGCCAAAAACATTCAGTACTTC
14 | few | TRBJ1-5 | TRBD1 | TRBV6-6 | CASSYSTGRQPQHF | TGTGCCAGCAGTTACTCGACAGGGCGGCAGCCCCAGCATTTT
16 | NA | TRBJ2-3 | TRBD1 | TRBV5-1 | CASRDLTGGTGGTQYF | TGCGCCAGCAGAGACCTTACAGGGGGCACGGGTGGTACGCAGTATTTT
13 | NA | TRBJ2-7 | TRBD2 | TRBV29-1 | CSVGGLGSYEQYF | TGCAGCGTTGGGGGACTAGGGTCCTACGAGCAGTACTTC
15 | NA | TRBJ2-3 | TRBD2 | TRBV11-2 | CASSFNLAGTDTQYF | TGTGCCAGCAGCTTCAATCTAGCGGGCACAGATACGCAGTATTTT
12 | NA | TRBJ2-7 | NA | TRBV15 | CATSRARDEQYF | TGTGCCACCAGCAGAGCCCGGGACGAGCAGTACTTC
14 | few | TRBJ1-1 | NA | TRBV19 | CASRDGPGDTEAFF | TGTGCCAGCCGAGATGGGCCAGGGGACACTGAAGCTTTCTTT
15 | few | TRBJ1-5 | TRBD1 | TRBV9 | CASSAGTASNQPQHF | TGTGCCAGCAGCGCCGGGACAGCTAGCAATCAGCCCCAGCATTTT
14 | NA | TRBJ2-5 | NA | TRBV18 | CASSPAGRVETQYF | TGTGCCAGCTCACCCGCGGGACGAGTGGAGACCCAGTACTTC
14 | NA | TRBJ1-3 | NA | TRBV29-1 | CSAHGGASGNTIYF | TGCAGCGCTCACGGGGGGGCTTCTGGAAACACCATATATTTT
13 | few | TRBJ1-2 | TRBD1 | TRBV29-1 | CSVGLDRASGYTF | TGCAGCGTTGGCTTGGACAGGGCGAGCGGCTACACCTTC
17 | NA | TRBJ2-1 | NA | TRBV4-3 | CASSQDTNRQVSNEQFF | TGCGCCAGCAGCCAAGATACCAACCGACAGGTATCCAATGAGCAGTTCTTC
21 | few | TRBJ1-3 | TRBD1 | TRBV30 | CAWSVPWGQVSSRLSGNTIYF | TGTGCCTGGAGTGTTCCATGGGGACAGGTGAGCTCAAGGCTCTCTGGAAACACCATATATTTT
13 | NA | TRBJ2-1 | TRBD2 | TRBV19 | CASRGGSYNEQFF | TGTGCCAGTAGGGGGGGGTCCTACAATGAGCAGTTCTTC
13 | NA | TRBJ1-5 | TRBD1 | TRBV30 | CAWSRQGNQPQHF | TGTGCCTGGAGTCGACAGGGAAATCAGCCCCAGCATTTT
15 | few | TRBJ2-5 | NA | TRBV19 | CASSMNAGPGQTQYF | TGTGCCAGTAGTATGAACGCAGGGCCCGGCCAGACCCAGTACTTC
14 | NA | TRBJ1-3 | TRBD1 | TRBV2 | CASSVETGGNTIYF | TGTGCCAGCAGTGTGGAGACAGGGGGAAACACCATATATTTT
15 | once | TRBJ1-2 | TRBD1 | TRBV27 | CASTPSRDRGSGYTF | TGTGCCAGCACCCCCAGCCGAGACAGGGGTAGCGGCTACACCTTC
14 | NA | TRBJ2-5 | TRBD1 | TRBV27 | CASSSWTQGETQYF | TGTGCCAGCAGTTCGTGGACACAGGGGGAGACCCAGTACTTC
12 | NA | TRBJ2-1 | NA | TRBV18 | CASSPSDSEQFF | TGTGCCAGCTCGCCTTCAGACAGCGAGCAGTTCTTC
17 | many | TRBJ2-1 | TRBD2 | TRBV11-2 | CASSFASGTGSYNEQFF | TGTGCCAGCAGCTTTGCCAGCGGGACGGGCTCCTACAATGAGCAGTTCTTC
14 | few | TRBJ2-7 | NA | TRBV7-2 | CASRMARTLGEQYF | TGTGCCAGCAGGATGGCGAGGACACTGGGCGAGCAGTACTTC
13 | few | TRBJ1-1 | TRBD1 | TRBV30 | CAWSVRQGGEAFF | TGTGCCTGGAGTGTACGTCAGGGGGGTGAAGCTTTCTTT
15 | NA | TRBJ1-1 | TRBD1 | TRBV11-1 | CASSLGQGARTEAFF | TGTGCCAGCAGCTTGGGACAGGGGGCGCGAACTGAAGCTTTCTTT
14 | NA | TRBJ2-7 | NA | TRBV5-1 | CASSLTGVSYEQYF | TGCGCCAGCAGCTTGACGGGGGTCTCCTACGAGCAGTACTTC
11 | NA | TRBJ1-2 | NA | TRBV6-5 | CATRVTYGYTF | TGCGCAACTCGGGTAACATATGGCTACACCTTC
15 | few | TRBJ2-3 | NA | TRBV7-2 | CASSLAGSSPDTQYF | TGTGCCAGCAGCTTAGCGGGCTCTTCTCCAGATACGCAGTATTTT
17 | NA | TRBJ2-1 | TRBD1 | TRBV7-9 | CASSSLAGQGWDNEQFF | TGTGCCAGCAGCTCCCTCGCGGGACAGGGTTGGGACAATGAGCAGTTCTTC
15 | NA | TRBJ2-7 | TRBD1 | TRBV28 | CASSIPGTGGYEQYF | TGTGCCAGCAGCATACCCGGGACAGGGGGCTACGAGCAGTACTTC
13 | few | TRBJ1-6 | NA | TRBV7-9 | CASSLEEGSPLHF | TGTGCCAGCAGCTTAGAAGAGGGTTCACCCCTCCACTTT
14 | few | TRBJ2-3 | NA | TRBV7-8 | CASSLDNSRGTQYF | TGTGCCAGCAGCTTAGATAATTCCAGGGGCACGCAGTATTTT
13 | few | TRBJ1-2 | NA | TRBV18 | CASSPMAGPGYTF | TGTGCCAGCTCACCAATGGCAGGGCCTGGCTACACCTTC
14 | NA | TRBJ1-1 | NA | TRBV5-1 | CASSSLTGQTEAFF | TGCGCCAGCAGCTCGCTTACTGGACAAACTGAAGCTTTCTTT